Given below is one TCR beta chain in context. The antigen remains unidentified. This CDR3 comprises 13 residues. CDR1 is SNHLY and CDR2 is FYNNEI in the germline V gene. Trimming took off 8 bases at V and 6 bases at J, with 13 bases between the two ends. This specimen belongs to a study of shared clonotypes between healthy human individuals. Study-wide results and limits: A handful of donors showed sharing of around 5% of naive CD4 clonotypes. The generation probabilities recorded for non-shared clonotypes fell below those of clonotypes shared by all four donors. The diversity represented, both genetic and in exposure history, was limited by few donors.

DNA at about 0.2 ug, approximately 30,000 T cell genomes, went into sorted-subset replicate PCRs. The assay was immunoSEQ multiplex PCR, and TCRdb's table has in-frame clones only and misses some. The data show around 2.3 million clones, under 97% seen once. The TCR sequence derives from a man younger than 35 in good health. Material: naive CD4+ T cells sorted from blood. The subset is: CD45RA+ positively selected. J is TRBJ1-4 and V is TRBV2; a weak D match, TRBD1 (6 bases). CDR3 DNA sequence: TGTGCCAGCGGTAACAGGGTGTATGAAAAACTGTTTTTT. Translated, it gives CASGNRVYEKLFF.